The 26 T cell receptor beta chains below all came from one sample that was sequenced in a study of cytomegalovirus exposure and HLA in healthy donors. Sequencing was performed with immunoSEQ multiplex PCR; in TCRdb, only in-frame clones are kept and a portion is missing. The sample has about 340,000 clones; roughly 89% are singletons. The sequenced sample was PBMCs. The receptors were gathered from a young woman in good health and CMV-seronegative.

This clone was detected ten times or more. Here the CDR3 reads CASSYQGGAEVLWEQYF. In DNA form, the CDR3 reads TGTGCCAGCAGTTACCAAGGCGGCGCGGAAGTCCTGTGGGAGCAGTACTTC. The rearrangement links TRBV27 to TRBJ2-7; no clear D gene. The CDR3 length is 17 residues. The ends were cut back, 4 bases at V and 7 bases at J, with 26 bases in the middle. Germline V gene lookup returns CDR1 MNHEY and CDR2 SMNVEV (reference sequence).

This clone has a handful of counts. The rearrangement links TRBV7-2 to TRBJ2-5; 10 nucleotides match TRBD1. With V trimmed by 4 bases and J by 1 base, 6 bases remained unmatched. The germline V gene encodes CDR1 SGHTA and CDR2 FQGNSA. There are 16 residues in the CDR3. The DNA of the CDR3 is TGTGCCAGCAGCTCCGGGACAGGGGCCCTCCAAGAGACCCAGTACTTC. The encoded protein is CASSSGTGALQETQYF.

In this sample, this clone turned up many times. The chain has TRBV4-3 and TRBJ2-7; unclear D gene. In germline, CDR1 is LGHNA, CDR2 YSLEER. CDR3 length: 14 residues. V lost 2 bases, J lost 0 bases, and 8 bases lay in between. The CDR3 region has the DNA TGCGCCAGCAGCCAATCAAGGAGCTCCTACGAGCAGTACTTC. Translated: CASSQSRSSYEQYF.

The chain uses TRBV7-8 and TRBJ2-1; 9 nucleotides align to TRBD2. Germline trimming cut 5 bases from V and 9 bases from J; bases unmatched to any gene: 17. Germline CDR1 reads SGHVS; CDR2 reads FQNEAQ. The CDR3 runs to 17 residues. This CDR3 is CASSNTPGGAGGGEQFF. The CDR3 DNA follows: TGTGCCAGCAGCAACACGCCAGGTGGGGCGGGAGGGGGTGAGCAGTTCTTC.

Notes on this clone: Within the sample, other DNA sequences also encode this same CDR3. The chain uses TRBV15 and TRBJ1-1; D remains ambiguous. The V gene lost 5 bases and the J gene lost 0 bases, with 7 bases spanning the gap. Germline V lookup: CDR1 LNHNV, CDR2 YYDKDF (reference sequence). The CDR3 consists of 13 residues. CDR3 residues: CATSRVLNTEAFF. The CDR3 DNA is TGTGCCACCAGCCGCGTGCTGAACACTGAAGCTTTCTTT.

The chain employs TRBV6-5 and TRBJ1-4, with TRBD1 matching 8 bases. Germline trimming cut 6 bases from V and 8 bases from J; bases unmatched to any gene: 11. Germline-derived CDR1 and CDR2 are MNHEY and SVGAGI. The CDR3 consists of 15 residues. The CDR3 DNA reads as TGTGCCAGCAGACGAACCGGGACAGGAGGGGAAAAACTGTTTTTT. Its protein product is CASRRTGTGGEKLFF.

In its sample, this clone was seen once. The chain has TRBV6-6 and TRBJ2-7; maybe TRBD2 (7 bases). The CDR3 consists of 15 residues. Germline V gene sequence: CDR1 MNHNY, CDR2 SVGAGI (reference sequence). V lost 2 bases to trimming and J lost 6 bases, with 17 bases between them. The CDR3, as DNA: TGTGCCAGCAGTTACCCGGGGGGCAGGGAGAGCGAGCAGTACTTC. Translated, it gives CASSYPGGRESEQYF.

This clone was detected only a few times. The chain has TRBV10-3 and TRBJ2-1; 7 bases align to TRBD1. Germline CDR1 is ENHRY and CDR2 is SYGVKD. The CDR3 runs 14 residues. The J segment lost 6 bases and the V segment lost 5 bases, leaving 7 bases of the junction unmatched. As DNA, the CDR3 is TGTGCCATCAGTCCCCCGGGACAGCGCAATGAGCAGTTCTTC. Translated: CAISPPGQRNEQFF.

The genes are TRBV4-1 and TRBJ2-7, with TRBD1 as a possible D gene (6 bases). Germline V gene lookup returns CDR1 MGHRA and CDR2 YSYEKL. This CDR3 spans 15 amino acids. Trimming took 1 base from V and 0 from J, leaving 10 bases between them. CDR3 sequence: CASSQGRDTSYEQYF. Written as DNA, the CDR3 is TGCGCCAGCAGCCAAGGCCGGGACACCTCCTACGAGCAGTACTTC.

J is TRBJ2-7 and V is TRBV4-3, with 8 nucleotides matching TRBD1. Germline CDR1 reads LGHNA; CDR2 reads YSLEER. This CDR3 has 15 amino acids. The V and J ends lost 1 base and 5 bases, in that order; junction bases with no gene match: 7. The CDR3 here is CASSQGTGLINEQYF. The CDR3 DNA reads as TGCGCCAGCAGCCAAGGGACAGGGCTTATAAACGAGCAGTACTTC.

This chain uses TRBV6-5 with TRBJ2-7, with a tentative D call TRBD1 (5 bases). The CDR3 has 15 amino acids. The V gene lost 7 bases and the J gene lost 3 bases, with 19 bases spanning the gap. Looked up from germline, CDR1 is MNHEY and CDR2 is SVGAGI. The CDR3 loop reads CASTQGSPSHYEQYF. CDR3 bases: TGTGCCAGCACCCAGGGCAGCCCTTCCCACTACGAGCAGTACTTC.

The chain has TRBV28 and TRBJ1-5; D possibly corresponds to TRBD1 (5 bases). The ends were cut back, 6 bases at V and 1 base at J, with 16 bases in the middle. The CDR3 extends over 16 amino acids. Germline V gene data show CDR1 as MDHEN and CDR2 as SYDVKM. The CDR3 loop is CASSPKTGTSNQPQHF. The CDR3, as DNA: TGTGCCAGCAGCCCCAAAACAGGAACAAGCAATCAGCCCCAGCATTTT.

J is TRBJ2-7 and V is TRBV4-1; 9 bases fit TRBD1. After removal of 0 bases from V and 1 base from J, the junction contained 4 bases not matched to a gene. The CDR3 loop spans 16 amino acids. Germline assignment: CDR1 MGHRA and CDR2 YSYEKL. The DNA for the CDR3 is TGCGCCAGCAGCCAAGACCACAGGGGGCTGTCCTACGAGCAGTACTTC. Residues: CASSQDHRGLSYEQYF.

The V gene is TRBV13, the J gene TRBJ2-2, with D possibly matching TRBD2 (6 bases). This CDR3 is 14 amino acids long. The germline V gene encodes CDR1 PRHDT and CDR2 FYEKMQ (reference sequence). V was clipped by 8 bases and J by 6 bases, with 16 bases between them. CDR3 DNA: TGTGCCAGCCGAACCGGGGGAAGCTCCGGGGAGCTGTTTTTT. Translating it yields CASRTGGSSGELFF. The whole variable domain, remainder taken from reference TRBV13 and TRBJ2-2, is AAGVIQSPRHLIKEKRETATLKCYPIPRHDTVYWYQQGPGQDPQFLISFYEKMQSDKGSIPDRFSAQQFSDYHSELNMSSLELGDSALYFCASRTGGSSGELFFGEGSRLTVL.

This clone was counted a single time. The chain uses TRBV27 and TRBJ1-5; 10 nucleotides agree with TRBD1. Germline loops: CDR1 MNHEY, CDR2 SMNVEV (reference sequence). The CDR3 extends over 17 amino acids. The trim removed 3 bases at V and 6 bases at J, leaving 11 bases unmatched. CDR3 region: CASSFLADRGSGQPQHF. CDR3 coding DNA: TGTGCCAGCAGTTTTCTTGCGGACAGGGGGTCCGGTCAGCCCCAGCATTTT.

V is TRBV7-2 and J is TRBJ1-1; D is unresolved. Trimming stripped 5 bases from V and 1 base from J, with 8 bases between. The germline V gene has CDR1 SGHTA and CDR2 FQGNSA. CDR3 length: 13 residues. This CDR3 is CASSVTRNTEAFF. DNA of the CDR3: TGTGCCAGCAGCGTTACAAGGAACACTGAAGCTTTCTTT.

This chain connects TRBV19 to TRBJ1-5, with a tentative D call TRBD1 (5 bases). In germline, CDR1 is LNHDA, CDR2 SQIVND (reference sequence). The CDR3 is 15 amino acids. Deletions cut 7 bases from V and 4 bases from J, with 17 bases between. The CDR3 DNA reads as TGTGCCAGTACGGTGTGGCAGGGAGGGAATCAGCCCCAGCATTTT. It yields the protein CASTVWQGGNQPQHF.

This chain joins TRBV18 and TRBJ1-3, with 10 bases that match TRBD1. Trimming removed 5 bases from V and 1 base from J; junction bases left unmatched: 5. The germline gives CDR1 KGHSH, CDR2 LQKENI. The CDR3 is 16 amino acids. The CDR3 DNA reads TGTGCCAGCTCAATCCGGGACAGGGGTTCTGGAAACACCATATATTTT. This gives the protein CASSIRDRGSGNTIYF.

The CDR3 DNA is TGTGCCAGCAGCTTAAGCCGGGACTCCTACGAGCAGTACTTC. Its protein product is CASSLSRDSYEQYF. The chain uses TRBV7-2 and TRBJ2-7; D might be TRBD2 (5 bases). The CDR3 sequence is 14 residues long. Germline CDR1 is SGHTA and CDR2 is FQGNSA. The V gene lost 2 bases and the J gene lost 0 bases, with 8 bases spanning the gap.

The chain is built from TRBV5-8 and TRBJ2-7; 11 nucleotides line up with TRBD1. The CDR3 is 16 amino acids. CDR1 and CDR2 from the germline V gene are SGHTS and YDEGEE. V lost 4 bases to trimming and J lost 4 bases; unmatched junction nucleotides: 10. The CDR3 loop is CASSGLGQGAWYEQYF. The CDR3 DNA sequence: TGTGCCAGCAGCGGGTTAGGACAGGGGGCCTGGTACGAGCAGTACTTC.

This chain uses TRBV29-1 with TRBJ2-1; D may be TRBD1 (5 bases). The germline V and J ends were trimmed by 4 bases and 2 bases, with 9 bases remaining between them. This CDR3 has 13 amino acids. The germline gives CDR1 SQVTM, CDR2 ANQGSEA. CDR3: CSVGTPTYNEQFF. The CDR3 DNA reads TGCAGCGTTGGGACACCTACCTACAATGAGCAGTTCTTC.

The genes are TRBV7-9 and TRBJ1-2; D gene uncertain. Germline V gene data show CDR1 as SEHNR and CDR2 as FQNEAQ (reference sequence). Trimming removed 5 bases at V and 8 bases at J, with 18 bases between. CDR3 length: 14 amino acids. CDR3 in amino acids: CASSNSLLYGGYTF. CDR3 coding DNA: TGTGCCAGCAGCAACAGCCTCCTCTATGGGGGCTACACCTTC.

A few counts support this clone. The J gene is TRBJ2-7, the V gene TRBV6-5; TRBD1 matches 9 bases. Losses at the gene ends were 6 bases for V and 3 bases for J; bases not matched to a gene: 3. CDR3 length: 13 residues. CDR1 MNHEY and CDR2 SVGAGI come from the germline V gene. CDR3 bases: TGTGCCAGCAGGGGACAGGGCCTCTACGAGCAGTACTTC. Amino acids: CASRGQGLYEQYF.

This clone turned up a few times. The rearrangement links TRBV11-1 to TRBJ1-2; D is ambiguous. Deletions cut 5 bases from V and 0 bases from J, with 10 bases between. The CDR3 loop spans 14 amino acids. CDR1 and CDR2 (germline): SGHAT, FQDESV (reference sequence). CDR3 DNA: TGTGCCAGCAGCACCGACGGGGCTAACTATGGCTACACCTTC. Translated: CASSTDGANYGYTF.

This chain connects TRBV4-2 to TRBJ2-3; 11 bases map to TRBD2. Per the germline V gene, CDR1 is LGHNA and CDR2 is YNFKEQ. Trimming took 0 bases from V and 2 from J; bases not matched to a gene: 4. This CDR3 has 17 amino acids. This chain's CDR3 is CASSQDGTSGSTDTQYF. CDR3 DNA: TGTGCCAGCAGCCAAGATGGGACTAGCGGATCCACAGATACGCAGTATTTT.

This clone was found a few times. At the DNA level, this CDR3 is encoded by other sequences in the same sample as well. The rearrangement uses TRBV7-2 and TRBJ1-5, with no clear D. The CDR3 runs 15 residues. Trimming pared 1 base from V and 0 bases from J, leaving 7 bases between. Germline V lookup: CDR1 SGHTA, CDR2 FQGNSA. The CDR3 sequence is CASSLVGDSNQPQHF. DNA for the CDR3: TGTGCCAGCAGCTTAGTGGGAGATAGCAATCAGCCCCAGCATTTT.